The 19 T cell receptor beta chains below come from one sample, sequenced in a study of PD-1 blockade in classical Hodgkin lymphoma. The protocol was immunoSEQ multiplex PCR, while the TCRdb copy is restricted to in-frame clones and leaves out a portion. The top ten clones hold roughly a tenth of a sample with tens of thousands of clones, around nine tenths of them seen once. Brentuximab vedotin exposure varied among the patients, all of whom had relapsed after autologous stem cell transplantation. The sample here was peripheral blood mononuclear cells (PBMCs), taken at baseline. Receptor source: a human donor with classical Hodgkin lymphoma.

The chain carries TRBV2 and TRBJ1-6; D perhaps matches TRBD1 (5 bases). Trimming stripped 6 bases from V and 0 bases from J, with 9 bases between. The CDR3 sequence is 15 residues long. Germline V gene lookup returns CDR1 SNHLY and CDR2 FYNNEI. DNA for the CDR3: TGTGCCAGCAGACAGGATGGCTCCTATAATTCACCCCTCCACTTT. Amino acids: CASRQDGSYNSPLHF. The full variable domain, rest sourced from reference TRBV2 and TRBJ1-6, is EPEVTQTPSHQVTQMGQEVILRCVPISNHLYFYWYRQILGQKVEFLVSFYNNEISEKSEIFDDQFSVERPDGSNFTLKIRSTKLEDSAMYFCASRQDGSYNSPLHFGNGTRLTVT.

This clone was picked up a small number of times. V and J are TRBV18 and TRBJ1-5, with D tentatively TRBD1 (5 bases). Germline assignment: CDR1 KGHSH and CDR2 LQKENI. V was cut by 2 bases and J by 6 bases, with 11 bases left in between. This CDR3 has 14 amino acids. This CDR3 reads CASSPGTNGQPQHF. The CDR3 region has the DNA TGTGCCAGCTCACCAGGGACGAATGGTCAGCCCCAGCATTTT.

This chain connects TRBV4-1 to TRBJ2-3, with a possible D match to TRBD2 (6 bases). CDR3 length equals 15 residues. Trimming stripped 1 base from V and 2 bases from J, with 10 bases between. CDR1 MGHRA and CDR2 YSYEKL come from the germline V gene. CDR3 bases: TGCGCCAGCAGCCAAGGGACGGGGGACACAGATACGCAGTATTTT. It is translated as CASSQGTGDTDTQYF.

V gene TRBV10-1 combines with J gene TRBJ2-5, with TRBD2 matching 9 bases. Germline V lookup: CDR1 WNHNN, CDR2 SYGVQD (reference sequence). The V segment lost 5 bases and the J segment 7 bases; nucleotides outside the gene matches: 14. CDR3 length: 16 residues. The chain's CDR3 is CASSSSGASGVGTQYF. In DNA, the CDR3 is TGCGCCAGCAGTTCATCGGGGGCTAGCGGGGTAGGGACCCAGTACTTC.

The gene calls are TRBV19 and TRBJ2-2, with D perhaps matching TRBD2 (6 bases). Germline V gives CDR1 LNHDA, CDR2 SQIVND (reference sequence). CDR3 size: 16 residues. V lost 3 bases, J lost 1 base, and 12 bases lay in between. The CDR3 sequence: CASSIYGGENTGELFF. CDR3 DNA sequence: TGTGCCAGTAGTATTTACGGAGGGGAGAACACCGGGGAGCTGTTTTTT.

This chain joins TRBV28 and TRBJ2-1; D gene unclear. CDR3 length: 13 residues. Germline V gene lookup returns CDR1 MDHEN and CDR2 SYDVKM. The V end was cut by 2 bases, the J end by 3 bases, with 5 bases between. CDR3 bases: TGTGCCAGCAGTTTAAATCGCTACAATGAGCAGTTCTTC. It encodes CASSLNRYNEQFF.

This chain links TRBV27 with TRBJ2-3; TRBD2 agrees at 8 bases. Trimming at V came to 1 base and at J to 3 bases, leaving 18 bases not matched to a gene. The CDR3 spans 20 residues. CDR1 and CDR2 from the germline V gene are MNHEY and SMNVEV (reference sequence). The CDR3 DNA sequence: TGTGCCAGCAGTTTATTGGGTCCTAGCGGGCGACGTAACCCGACAGATACGCAGTATTTT. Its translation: CASSLLGPSGRRNPTDTQYF.

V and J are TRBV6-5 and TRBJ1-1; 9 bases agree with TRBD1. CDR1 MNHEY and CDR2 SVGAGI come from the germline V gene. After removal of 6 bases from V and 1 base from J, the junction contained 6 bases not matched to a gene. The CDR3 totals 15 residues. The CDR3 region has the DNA TGTGCCAGCAGGACCGGGACAGGGTCGAACACTGAAGCTTTCTTT. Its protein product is CASRTGTGSNTEAFF.

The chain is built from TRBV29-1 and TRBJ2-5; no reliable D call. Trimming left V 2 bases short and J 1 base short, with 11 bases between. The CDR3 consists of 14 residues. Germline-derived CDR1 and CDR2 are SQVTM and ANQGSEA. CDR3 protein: CSVETSRTQETQYF. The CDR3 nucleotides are TGCAGCGTTGAAACTTCCAGGACCCAAGAGACCCAGTACTTC.

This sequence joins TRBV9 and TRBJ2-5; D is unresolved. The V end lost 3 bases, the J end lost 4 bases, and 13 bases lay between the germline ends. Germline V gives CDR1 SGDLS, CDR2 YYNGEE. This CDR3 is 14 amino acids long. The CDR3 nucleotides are TGTGCCAGCAGCGAGAGAGCCCAACGAGAGACCCAGTACTTC. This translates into CASSERAQRETQYF.

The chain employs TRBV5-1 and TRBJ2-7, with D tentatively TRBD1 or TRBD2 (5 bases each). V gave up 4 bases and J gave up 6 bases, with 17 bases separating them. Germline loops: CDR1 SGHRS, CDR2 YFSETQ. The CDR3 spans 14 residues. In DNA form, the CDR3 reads TGCGCCAGCAGCCTCGGGACGTCAAAAGCCGAGCAGTACTTC. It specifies CASSLGTSKAEQYF.

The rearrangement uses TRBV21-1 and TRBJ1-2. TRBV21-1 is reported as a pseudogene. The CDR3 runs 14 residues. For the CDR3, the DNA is TGTGCCAGCAGCAAAAGGGCCGCTAACTATGGCTACACCTTC. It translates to CASSKRAANYGYTF.

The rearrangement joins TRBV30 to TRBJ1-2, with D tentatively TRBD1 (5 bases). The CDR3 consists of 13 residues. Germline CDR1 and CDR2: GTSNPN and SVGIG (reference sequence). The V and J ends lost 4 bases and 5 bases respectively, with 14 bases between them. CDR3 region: CAWKGLGTYGYTF. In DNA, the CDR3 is TGTGCCTGGAAAGGTTTGGGGACTTATGGCTACACCTTC.

The CDR3 region is CASSFRGTNTGELFF. Here the CDR3 DNA reads TGTGCCAGCAGTTTTCGGGGGACGAACACCGGGGAGCTGTTTTTT. The rearrangement links TRBV28 to TRBJ2-2, with a weak D call TRBD2 (6 bases). Germline CDR1 MDHEN, CDR2 SYDVKM. Trimming stripped 3 bases from V and 0 bases from J, with 8 bases between. This CDR3 contains 15 residues.

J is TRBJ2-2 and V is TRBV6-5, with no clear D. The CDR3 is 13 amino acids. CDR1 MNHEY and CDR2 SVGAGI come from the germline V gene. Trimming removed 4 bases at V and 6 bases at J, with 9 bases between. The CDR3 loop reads CASSSRPAGELFF. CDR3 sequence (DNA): TGTGCCAGCAGTTCCCGACCCGCCGGGGAGCTGTTTTTT.

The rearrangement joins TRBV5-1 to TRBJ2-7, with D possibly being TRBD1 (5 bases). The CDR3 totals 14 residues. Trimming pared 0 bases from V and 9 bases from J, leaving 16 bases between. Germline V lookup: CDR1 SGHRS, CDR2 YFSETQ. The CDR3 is CASSLALPGSGQYF. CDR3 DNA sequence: TGCGCCAGCAGCTTGGCCTTACCAGGGTCCGGGCAGTACTTC.

CDR3 loop: CASSSQSGGSNQPQHF. In DNA, the CDR3 is TGTGCCAGCAGTTCGCAATCGGGAGGGAGCAATCAGCCCCAGCATTTT. The chain uses TRBV28 and TRBJ1-5; D ambiguous. Trimming cost V 4 bases and J 1 base, with 14 bases left between them. Germline lookup yields CDR1 MDHEN and CDR2 SYDVKM. The CDR3 is 16 amino acids.

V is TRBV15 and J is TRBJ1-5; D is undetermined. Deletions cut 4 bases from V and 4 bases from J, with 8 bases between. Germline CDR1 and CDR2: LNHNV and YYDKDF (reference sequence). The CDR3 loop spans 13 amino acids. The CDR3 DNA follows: TGTGCCACCAGCACCCAGGTAAATCAGCCCCAGCATTTT. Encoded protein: CATSTQVNQPQHF.

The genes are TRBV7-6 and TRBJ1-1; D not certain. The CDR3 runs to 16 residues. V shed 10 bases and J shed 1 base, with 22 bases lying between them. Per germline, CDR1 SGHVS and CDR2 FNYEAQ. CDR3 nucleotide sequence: TGTGCCATCGGTACCTATTGGGAGACATCGAACACTGAAGCTTTCTTT. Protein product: CAIGTYWETSNTEAFF.